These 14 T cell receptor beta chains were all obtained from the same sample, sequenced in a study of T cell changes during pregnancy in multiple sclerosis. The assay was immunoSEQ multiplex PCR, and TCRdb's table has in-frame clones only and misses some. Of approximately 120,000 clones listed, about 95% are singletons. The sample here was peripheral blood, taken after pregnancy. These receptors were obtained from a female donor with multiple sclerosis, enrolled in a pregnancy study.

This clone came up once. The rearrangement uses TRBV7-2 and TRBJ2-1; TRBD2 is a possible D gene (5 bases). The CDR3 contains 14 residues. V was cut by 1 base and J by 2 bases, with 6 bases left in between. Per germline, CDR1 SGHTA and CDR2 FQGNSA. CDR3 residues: CASSLGTAYNEQFF. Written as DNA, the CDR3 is TGTGCCAGCAGCTTAGGGACTGCCTACAATGAGCAGTTCTTC. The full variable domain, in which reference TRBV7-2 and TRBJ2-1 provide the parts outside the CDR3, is GAGVSQSPSNKVTEKGKDVELRCDPISGHTALYWYRQSLGQGLEFLIYFQGNSAPDKSGLPSDRFSAERTGGSVSTLTIQRTQQEDSAVYLCASSLGTAYNEQFFGPGTRLTVL.

CDR3 sequence (DNA): TGTGCCAGCAGTCTTGGGACAGGATACTCCTACGAGCAGTACTTC. The encoded protein is CASSLGTGYSYEQYF. V is TRBV27 and J is TRBJ2-7, with 8 bases identical to TRBD1. The CDR3 contains 15 residues. In germline, CDR1 is MNHEY, CDR2 SMNVEV (reference sequence). J lost 0 bases, V lost 5 bases, and 6 bases had no gene match.

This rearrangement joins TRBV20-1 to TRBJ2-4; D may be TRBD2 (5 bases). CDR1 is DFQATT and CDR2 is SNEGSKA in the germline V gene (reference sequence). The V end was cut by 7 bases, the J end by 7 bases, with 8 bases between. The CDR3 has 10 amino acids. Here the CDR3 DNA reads TGCAGTGTACCGGGGAACATTCAGTACTTC. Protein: CSVPGNIQYF.

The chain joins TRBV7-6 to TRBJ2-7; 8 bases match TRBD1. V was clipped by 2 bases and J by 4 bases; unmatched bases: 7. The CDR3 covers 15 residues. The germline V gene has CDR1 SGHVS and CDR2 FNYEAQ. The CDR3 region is CASSLRETGVYEQYF. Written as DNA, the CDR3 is TGTGCCAGCAGCTTACGAGAGACAGGGGTTTACGAGCAGTACTTC.

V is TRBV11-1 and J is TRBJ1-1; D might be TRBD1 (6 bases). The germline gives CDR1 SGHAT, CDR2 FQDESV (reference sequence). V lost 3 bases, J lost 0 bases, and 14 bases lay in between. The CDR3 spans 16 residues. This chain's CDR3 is CASSFSGHGMNTEAFF. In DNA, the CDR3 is TGTGCCAGCAGCTTTTCGGGACACGGAATGAACACTGAAGCTTTCTTT. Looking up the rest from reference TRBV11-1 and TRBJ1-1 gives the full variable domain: EAEVAQSPRYKITEKSQAVAFWCDPISGHATLYWYRQILGQGPELLVQFQDESVVDDSQLPKDRFSAERLKGVDSTLKIQPAELGDSAMYLCASSFSGHGMNTEAFFGQGTRLTVV.

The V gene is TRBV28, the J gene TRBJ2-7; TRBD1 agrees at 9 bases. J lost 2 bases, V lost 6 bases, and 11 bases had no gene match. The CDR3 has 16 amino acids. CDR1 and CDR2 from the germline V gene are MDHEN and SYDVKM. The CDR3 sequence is CASRSRPGQGPYEQYF. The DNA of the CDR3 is TGTGCCAGCAGGTCGAGACCGGGACAGGGTCCCTACGAGCAGTACTTC.

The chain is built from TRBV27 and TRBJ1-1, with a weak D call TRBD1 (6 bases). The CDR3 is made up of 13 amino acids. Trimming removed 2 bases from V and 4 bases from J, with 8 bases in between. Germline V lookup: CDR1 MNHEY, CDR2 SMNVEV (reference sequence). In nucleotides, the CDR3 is TGTGCCAGCAGTTTAAGGGGGAGCACTGAAGCTTTCTTT. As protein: CASSLRGSTEAFF.

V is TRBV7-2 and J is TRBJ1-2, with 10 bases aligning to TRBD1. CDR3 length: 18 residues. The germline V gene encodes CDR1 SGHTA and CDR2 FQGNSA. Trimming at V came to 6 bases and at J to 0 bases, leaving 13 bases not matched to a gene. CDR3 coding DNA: TGTGCCAGCAGGGCCGGGACAGGGGCGCGGGATACTAACTATGGCTACACCTTC. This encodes CASRAGTGARDTNYGYTF.

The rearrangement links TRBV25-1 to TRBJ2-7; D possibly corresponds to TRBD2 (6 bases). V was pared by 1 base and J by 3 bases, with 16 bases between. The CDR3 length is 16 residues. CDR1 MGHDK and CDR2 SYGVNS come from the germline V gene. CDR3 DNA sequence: TGTGCCAGCAGTGAATCCATGGGGGGAGGACGCTACGAGCAGTACTTC. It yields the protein CASSESMGGGRYEQYF.

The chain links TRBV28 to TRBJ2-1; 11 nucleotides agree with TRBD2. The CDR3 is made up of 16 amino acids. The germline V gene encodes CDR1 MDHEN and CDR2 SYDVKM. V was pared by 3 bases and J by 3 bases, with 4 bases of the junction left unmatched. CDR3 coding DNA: TGTGCCAGCAGTTTTGGGACTAGCGGTTTCTACAATGAGCAGTTCTTC. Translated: CASSFGTSGFYNEQFF.

In nucleotides, the CDR3 is TGTGCCAGTAGTATGGGGCTCCTGAGGCGAACCGGGGAGCTGTTTTTT. As protein: CASSMGLLRRTGELFF. The V gene is TRBV19, the J gene TRBJ2-2; D is perhaps TRBD1 (5 bases). The CDR3 is 16 amino acids. Trimming left V 3 bases short and J 5 bases short, with 16 bases between. CDR1 and CDR2 (germline): LNHDA, SQIVND (reference sequence).

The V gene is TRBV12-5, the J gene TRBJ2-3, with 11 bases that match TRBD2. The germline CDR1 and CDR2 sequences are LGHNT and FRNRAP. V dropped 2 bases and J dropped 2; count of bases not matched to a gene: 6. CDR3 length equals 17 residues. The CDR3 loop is CASGLILLAGATDTQYF. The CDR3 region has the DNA TGTGCTAGTGGTTTGATCCTACTAGCGGGGGCCACAGATACGCAGTATTTT.

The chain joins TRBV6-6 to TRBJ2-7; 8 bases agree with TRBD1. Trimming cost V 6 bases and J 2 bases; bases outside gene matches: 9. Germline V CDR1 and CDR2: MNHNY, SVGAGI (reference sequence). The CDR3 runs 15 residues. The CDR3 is CASRQPGQAPYEQYF. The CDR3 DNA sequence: TGTGCCAGCAGGCAGCCGGGACAGGCGCCCTACGAGCAGTACTTC.

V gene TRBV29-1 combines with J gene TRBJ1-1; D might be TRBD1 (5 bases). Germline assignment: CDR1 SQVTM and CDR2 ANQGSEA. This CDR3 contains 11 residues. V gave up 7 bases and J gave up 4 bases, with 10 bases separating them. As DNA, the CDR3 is TGCAGCGGGACAAGGGGCACTGAAGCTTTCTTT. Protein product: CSGTRGTEAFF.